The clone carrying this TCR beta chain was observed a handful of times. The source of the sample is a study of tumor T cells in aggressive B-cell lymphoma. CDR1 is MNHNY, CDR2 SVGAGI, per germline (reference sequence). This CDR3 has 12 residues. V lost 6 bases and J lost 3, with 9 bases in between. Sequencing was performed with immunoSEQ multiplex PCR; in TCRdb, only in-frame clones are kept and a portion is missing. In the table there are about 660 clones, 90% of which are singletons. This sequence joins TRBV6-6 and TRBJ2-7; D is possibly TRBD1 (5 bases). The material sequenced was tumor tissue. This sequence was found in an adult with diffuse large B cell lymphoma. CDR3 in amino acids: CASRETVYEQYF. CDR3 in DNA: TGTGCCAGCAGGGAGACAGTCTACGAGCAGTACTTC.